This paragraph reports one T cell receptor beta chain. These data are taken from a study of CD8 T cells in ankylosing spondylitis. TCRdb called the 5' RACE reads again in MiXCR, with one record for every CDR3 protein. The sample shows a few hundred thousand distinct CDR3 sequences, under 30% of them seen only once. The CDR3 consists of 16 residues. V lost 5 bases, J lost 7 bases, and 13 bases stayed unmatched. CDR1 and CDR2 from the germline V gene are MNHEY and SMNVEV (reference sequence). Specimen: blood, either unsorted or a sorted T cell fraction (not recorded which). The J gene is TRBJ2-5, the V gene TRBV27, with 10 bases matching TRBD1. The TCR was taken from a male donor with ankylosing spondylitis or in good health (not recorded which). CDR3 loop: CASSPGDRGQGGTQYF. The CDR3 DNA reads TGTGCCAGCAGTCCGGGGGACAGGGGTCAAGGGGGGACCCAGTACTTC.